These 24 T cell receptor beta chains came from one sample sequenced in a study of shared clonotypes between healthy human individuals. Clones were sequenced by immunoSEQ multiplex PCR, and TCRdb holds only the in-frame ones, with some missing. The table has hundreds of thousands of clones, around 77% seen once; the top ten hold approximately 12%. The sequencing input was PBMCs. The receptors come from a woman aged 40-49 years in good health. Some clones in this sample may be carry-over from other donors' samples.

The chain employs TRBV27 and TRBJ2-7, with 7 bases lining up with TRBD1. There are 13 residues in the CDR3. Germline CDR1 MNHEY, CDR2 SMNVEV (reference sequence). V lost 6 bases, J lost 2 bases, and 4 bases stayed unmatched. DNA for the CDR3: TGTGCCAGCAGGATTCAGGGGGCCTACGAGCAGTACTTC. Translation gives CASRIQGAYEQYF.

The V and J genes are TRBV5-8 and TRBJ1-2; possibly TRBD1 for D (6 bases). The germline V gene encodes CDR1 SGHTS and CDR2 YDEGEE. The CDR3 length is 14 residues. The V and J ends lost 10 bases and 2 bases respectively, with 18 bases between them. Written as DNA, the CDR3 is TGTGCCTGCGCCCCCGGACAGCCGAACTATGGCTACACCTTC. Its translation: CACAPGQPNYGYTF.

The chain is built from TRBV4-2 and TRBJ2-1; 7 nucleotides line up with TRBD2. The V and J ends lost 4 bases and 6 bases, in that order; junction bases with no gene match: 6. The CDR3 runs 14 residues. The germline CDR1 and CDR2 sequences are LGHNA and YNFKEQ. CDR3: CASSPRLALNEQFF. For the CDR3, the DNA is TGTGCCAGCAGCCCTCGACTAGCTCTCAATGAGCAGTTCTTC.

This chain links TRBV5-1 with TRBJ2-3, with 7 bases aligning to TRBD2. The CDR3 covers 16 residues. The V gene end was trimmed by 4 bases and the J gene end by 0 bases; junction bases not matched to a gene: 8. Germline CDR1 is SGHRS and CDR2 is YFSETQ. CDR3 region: CASSPGLGPSTDTQYF. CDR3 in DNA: TGCGCCAGCAGCCCTGGACTAGGGCCAAGCACAGATACGCAGTATTTT.

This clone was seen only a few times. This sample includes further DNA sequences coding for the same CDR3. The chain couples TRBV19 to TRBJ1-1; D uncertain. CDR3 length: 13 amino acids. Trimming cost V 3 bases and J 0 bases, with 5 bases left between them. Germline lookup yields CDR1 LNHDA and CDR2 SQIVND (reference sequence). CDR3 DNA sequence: TGTGCCAGTAGTATTCAGATGAACACTGAAGCTTTCTTT. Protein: CASSIQMNTEAFF.

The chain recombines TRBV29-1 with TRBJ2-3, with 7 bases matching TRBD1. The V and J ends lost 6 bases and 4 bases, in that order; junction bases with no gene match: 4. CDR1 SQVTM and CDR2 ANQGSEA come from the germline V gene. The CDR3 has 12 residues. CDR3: CSVTGEPDTQYF. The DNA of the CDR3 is TGCAGCGTAACAGGGGAGCCAGATACGCAGTATTTT.

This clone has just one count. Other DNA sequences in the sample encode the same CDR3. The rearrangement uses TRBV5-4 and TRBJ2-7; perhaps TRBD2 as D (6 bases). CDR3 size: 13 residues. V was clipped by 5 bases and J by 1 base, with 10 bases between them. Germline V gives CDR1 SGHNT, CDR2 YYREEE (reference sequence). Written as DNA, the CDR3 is TGTGCCAGCAGACGGGACTCTTCCTACGAGCAGTACTTC. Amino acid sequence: CASRRDSSYEQYF.

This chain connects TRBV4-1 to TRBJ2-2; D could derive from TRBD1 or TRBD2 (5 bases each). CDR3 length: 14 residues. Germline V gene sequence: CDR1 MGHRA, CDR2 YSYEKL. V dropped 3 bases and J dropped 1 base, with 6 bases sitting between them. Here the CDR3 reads CASSQGRNTGELFF. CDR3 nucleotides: TGCGCCAGCAGCCAGGGACGGAACACCGGGGAGCTGTTTTTT.

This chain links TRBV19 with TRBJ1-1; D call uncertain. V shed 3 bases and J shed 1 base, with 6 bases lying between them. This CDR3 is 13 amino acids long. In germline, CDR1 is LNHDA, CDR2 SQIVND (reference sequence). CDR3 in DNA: TGTGCCAGTAGTATCGACGCGAACACTGAAGCTTTCTTT. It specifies CASSIDANTEAFF.

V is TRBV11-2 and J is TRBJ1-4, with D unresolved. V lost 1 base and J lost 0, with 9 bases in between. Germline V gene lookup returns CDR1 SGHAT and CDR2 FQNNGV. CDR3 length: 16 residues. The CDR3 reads CASSLVWPATNEKLFF. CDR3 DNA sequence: TGTGCCAGCAGCTTAGTCTGGCCCGCAACTAATGAAAAACTGTTTTTT.

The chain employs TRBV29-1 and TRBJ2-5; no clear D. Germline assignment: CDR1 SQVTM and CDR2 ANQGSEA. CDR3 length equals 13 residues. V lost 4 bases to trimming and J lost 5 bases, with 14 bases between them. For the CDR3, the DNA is TGCAGCGTTGCCCGGGCCACAAGGGAGACCCAGTACTTC. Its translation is CSVARATRETQYF.

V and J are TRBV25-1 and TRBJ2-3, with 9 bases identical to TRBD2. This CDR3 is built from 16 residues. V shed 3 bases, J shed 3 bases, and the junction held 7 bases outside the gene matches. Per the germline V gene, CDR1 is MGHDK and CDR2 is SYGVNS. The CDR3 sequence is CASSDLSGRGTDTQYF. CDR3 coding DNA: TGTGCCAGCAGTGACCTTAGCGGGAGAGGGACAGATACGCAGTATTTT.

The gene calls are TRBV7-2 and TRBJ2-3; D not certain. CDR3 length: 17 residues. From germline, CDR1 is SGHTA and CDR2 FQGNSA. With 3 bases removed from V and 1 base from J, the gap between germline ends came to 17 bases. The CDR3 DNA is TGTGCCAGCAGCTTGGGGTTGCTTGGCTCACGCACAGATACGCAGTATTTT. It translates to CASSLGLLGSRTDTQYF.

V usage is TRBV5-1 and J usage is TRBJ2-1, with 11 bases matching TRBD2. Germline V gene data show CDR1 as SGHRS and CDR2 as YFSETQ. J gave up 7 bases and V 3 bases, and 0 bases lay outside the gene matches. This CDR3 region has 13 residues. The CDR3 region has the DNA TGCGCCAGCAGCTGGACTAGCGGGAATGAGCAGTTCTTC. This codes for CASSWTSGNEQFF.

CDR3 amino acids: CATSRGGGYGYTF. In DNA, the CDR3 is TGTGCCACCAGCAGAGGGGGAGGTTATGGCTACACCTTC. The chain combines TRBV15 with TRBJ1-2; D gene uncertain. Trimming removed 1 base at V and 5 bases at J, with 8 bases between. The germline CDR1 and CDR2 sequences are LNHNV and YYDKDF (reference sequence). This CDR3 contains 13 residues.

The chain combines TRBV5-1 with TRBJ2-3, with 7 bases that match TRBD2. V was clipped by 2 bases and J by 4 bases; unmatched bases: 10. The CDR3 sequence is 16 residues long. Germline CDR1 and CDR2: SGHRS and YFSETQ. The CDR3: CASSFRIGGSADTQYF. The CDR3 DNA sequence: TGCGCCAGCAGCTTCAGGATTGGCGGGAGTGCAGATACGCAGTATTTT. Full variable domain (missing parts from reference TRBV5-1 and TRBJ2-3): KAGVTQTPRYLIKTRGQQVTLSCSPISGHRSVSWYQQTPGQGLQFLFEYFSETQRNKGNFPGRFSGRQFSNSRSEMNVSTLELGDSALYLCASSFRIGGSADTQYFGPGTRLTVL.

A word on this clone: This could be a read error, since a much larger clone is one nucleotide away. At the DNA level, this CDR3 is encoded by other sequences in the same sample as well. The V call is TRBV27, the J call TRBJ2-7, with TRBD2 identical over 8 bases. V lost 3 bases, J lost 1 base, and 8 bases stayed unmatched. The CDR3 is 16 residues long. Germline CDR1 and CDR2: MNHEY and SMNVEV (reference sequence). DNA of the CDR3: TGTGCCAGCAGTTTCGTGGCGGGAGGACTTTCCTACGAGCAGTACTTC. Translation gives CASSFVAGGLSYEQYF.

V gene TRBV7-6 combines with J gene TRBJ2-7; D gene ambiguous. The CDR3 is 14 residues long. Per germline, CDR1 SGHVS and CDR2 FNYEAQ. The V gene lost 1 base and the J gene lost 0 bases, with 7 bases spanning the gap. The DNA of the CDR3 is TGTGCCAGCAGCTTAGTAGGCAGCTCCTACGAGCAGTACTTC. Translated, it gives CASSLVGSSYEQYF. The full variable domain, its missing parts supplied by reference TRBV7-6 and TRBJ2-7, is GAGVSQSPRYKVTKRGQDVALRCDPISGHVSLYWYRQALGQGPEFLTYFNYEAQQDKSGLPNDRFSAERPEGSISTLTIQRTEQRDSAMYRCASSLVGSSYEQYFGPGTRLTVT.

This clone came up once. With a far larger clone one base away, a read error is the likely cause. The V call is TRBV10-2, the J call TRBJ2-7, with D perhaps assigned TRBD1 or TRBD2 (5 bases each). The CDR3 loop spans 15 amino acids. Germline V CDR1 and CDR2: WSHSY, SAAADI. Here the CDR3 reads CASGGIWGNSCEQYF. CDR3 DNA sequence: TGCGCCAGCGGGGGAATTTGGGGAAACTCCTGCGAGCAGTACTTC.

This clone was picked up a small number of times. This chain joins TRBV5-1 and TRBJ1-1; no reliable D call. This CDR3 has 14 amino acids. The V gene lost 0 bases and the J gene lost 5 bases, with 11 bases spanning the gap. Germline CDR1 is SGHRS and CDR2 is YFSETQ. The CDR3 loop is CASSLVVAETEAFF. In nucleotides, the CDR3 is TGCGCCAGCAGCTTGGTTGTGGCAGAGACTGAAGCTTTCTTT.

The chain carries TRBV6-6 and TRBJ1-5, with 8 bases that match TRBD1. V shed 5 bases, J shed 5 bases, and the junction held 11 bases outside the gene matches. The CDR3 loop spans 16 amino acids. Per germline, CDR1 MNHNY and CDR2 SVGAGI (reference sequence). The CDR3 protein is CASSLSDRAGDQPQHF. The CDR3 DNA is TGTGCCAGCAGTCTATCGGACAGGGCAGGGGATCAGCCCCAGCATTTT.

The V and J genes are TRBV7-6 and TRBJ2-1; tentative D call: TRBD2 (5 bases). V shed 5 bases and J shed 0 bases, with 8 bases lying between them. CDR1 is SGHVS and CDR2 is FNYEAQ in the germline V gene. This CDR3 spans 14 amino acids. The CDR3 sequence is CASSRAGSYNEQFF. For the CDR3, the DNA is TGTGCCAGCAGCCGGGCGGGCTCCTACAATGAGCAGTTCTTC.

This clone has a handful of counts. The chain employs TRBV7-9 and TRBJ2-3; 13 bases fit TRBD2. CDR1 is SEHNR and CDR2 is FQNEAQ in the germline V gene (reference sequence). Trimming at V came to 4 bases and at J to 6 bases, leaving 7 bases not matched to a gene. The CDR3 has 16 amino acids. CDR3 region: CASSSGLAGNRDTQYF. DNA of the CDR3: TGTGCCAGCAGCTCGGGACTAGCGGGAAACCGTGATACGCAGTATTTT. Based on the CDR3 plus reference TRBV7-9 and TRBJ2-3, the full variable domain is DTGVSQNPRHKITKRGQNVTFRCDPISEHNRLYWYRQTLGQGPEFLTYFQNEAQLEKSRLLSDRFSAERPKGSFSTLEIQRTEQGDSAMYLCASSSGLAGNRDTQYFGPGTRLTVL.

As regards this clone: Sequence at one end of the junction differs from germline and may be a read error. CDR3 loop: CASSSGQGLGNTIYF. The CDR3 DNA reads as TGTGCTAGCAGCTCGGGACAGGGGCTAGGGAACACCATATATTTT. This chain uses TRBV7-7 with TRBJ1-3, with 10 bases fitting TRBD1. This CDR3 spans 15 amino acids. CDR1 is SSHAT and CDR2 is FNYEAQ in the germline V gene (reference sequence).